A selection of T cell receptor beta chains follows, all from one sample in a study of cytomegalovirus exposure and HLA in healthy donors. Sequencing was performed with immunoSEQ multiplex PCR; in TCRdb, only in-frame clones are kept and a portion is missing. The sample consists of some 140,000 clones, roughly 84% of them appearing once. Sequencing input: PBMCs. The receptors here all came from a human donor in good health. Both conserved end residues are trimmed from each CDR3.

>TRBV5-1
ASSLVDSAYEQY
>TRBV13
ASSLRTEEQF
>TRBV10-2
ASSEGTSINEQF
>TRBV7-9
ASVSGVYNEQF
>TRBV30
AWDRGNTEAF
>TRBV6-1
ASSDPGNEQF
>TRBV28
ASSLTGTSNEQF
>TRBV10-1
ASSETQAGVGDTQY
>TRBV7-3
ASSLYGKETQY
>TRBV28
ASSRRGNTEAF
>TRBV29-1
SVEEAAVAQY
>TRBV11-2
ASSRELAGGRNEQF
>TRBV29-1
SVGFWGTGANVLT
>TRBV7-2
ASSLALAGGLQADTQY
>TRBV18
ASSPIRAVDYEQY
>TRBV27
ASSSVVMNTEAF
>TRBV6-5
ASSIRVTGELF
>TRBV7-2
ASSPNRGVETQY
>TRBV5-1
ASSFTGSRDGELF
>TRBV5-4
ASSPRTGSSYNEQF